This passage covers 26 T cell receptor beta chains from one sample sequenced in a study of blood T cell repertoires in COVID-19. Assay used: immunoSEQ multiplex PCR; TCRdb lists only in-frame clones, some missing. The sample carries 200,000 to 300,000 clones, approximately 85% recorded once. The sample comprised peripheral blood. Source of these receptors: a man aged 45-65 years with COVID-19, enrolled during active disease.

The sample holds one count of this clone. The chain employs TRBV5-4 and TRBJ2-5; 7 bases are a match to TRBD1. Trimming at V came to 4 bases and at J to 2 bases, leaving 5 bases not matched to a gene. This CDR3 has 14 residues. Per germline, CDR1 SGHNT and CDR2 YYREEE (reference sequence). The CDR3 coding sequence is TGTGCCAGCAGCGGAAGGACAGGACAAGAGACCCAGTACTTC. It specifies CASSGRTGQETQYF.

This chain joins TRBV4-1 and TRBJ1-2; TRBD1 aligns across 7 bases. V lost 2 bases and J lost 2; bases outside the gene matches: 5. Germline V CDR1 and CDR2: MGHRA, YSYEKL. This CDR3 region has 15 residues. The CDR3 DNA sequence: TGCGCCAGCAGCCAACCCCGACAGGGAAACTATGGCTACACCTTC. Encoded protein: CASSQPRQGNYGYTF.

V gene TRBV14 combines with J gene TRBJ1-2; tentatively, D is TRBD1 (6 bases). The CDR3 loop spans 15 amino acids. CDR1 and CDR2 (germline): SGHDN, FVKESK. Trimming left V 0 bases short and J 6 bases short, with 14 bases between. The CDR3 is CASSQDTRGVDGYTF. Written as DNA, the CDR3 is TGTGCCAGCAGCCAAGACACCAGGGGTGTTGATGGCTACACCTTC.

The V and J genes are TRBV5-1 and TRBJ2-5; 9 bases line up with TRBD2. CDR3 length equals 16 residues. CDR1 is SGHRS and CDR2 is YFSETQ in the germline V gene. The trim removed 0 bases at V and 7 bases at J, leaving 10 bases unmatched. The CDR3 reads CASSLGAGTSFMTQYF. The CDR3 nucleotides read TGCGCCAGCAGCTTGGGGGCCGGGACTAGCTTCATGACCCAGTACTTC.

As DNA, the CDR3 is TGCAGCGTTTCGGGGGGGAACACCGGGGAGCTGTTTTTT. This translates into CSVSGGNTGELFF. The gene calls are TRBV29-1 and TRBJ2-2, with 7 bases that match TRBD2. The CDR3 is 13 residues long. The germline V gene has CDR1 SQVTM and CDR2 ANQGSEA. V dropped 5 bases and J dropped 1; count of bases not matched to a gene: 1.

The rearrangement links TRBV7-3 to TRBJ2-3; 8 bases line up with TRBD2. This CDR3 comprises 15 residues. With V trimmed by 8 bases and J by 1 base, 8 bases remained unmatched. Germline V gives CDR1 SGHTA, CDR2 FQGTGA. The CDR3 here is CASSESGGRTDTQYF. The CDR3 region has the DNA TGTGCCAGCTCGGAAAGCGGGGGCCGCACAGATACGCAGTATTTT.

The J gene is TRBJ1-3, the V gene TRBV11-3; D call uncertain. Germline lookup yields CDR1 SGHNT and CDR2 YENEEA. The CDR3 covers 13 residues. V was cut by 2 bases and J by 4 bases, with 6 bases left in between. The CDR3 region is CASSLSGGNTIYF. The CDR3 coding sequence is TGTGCCAGCAGCTTAAGCGGCGGAAACACCATATATTTT. The full variable domain, its missing parts supplied by reference TRBV11-3 and TRBJ1-3, is EAGVVQSPRYKIIEKKQPVAFWCNPISGHNTLYWYLQNLGQGPELLIRYENEEAVDDSQLPKDRFSAERLKGVDSTLKIQPAELGDSAVYLCASSLSGGNTIYFGEGSWLTVV.

The rearrangement links TRBV6-5 to TRBJ1-2; no clear D. Germline values: CDR1 MNHEY, CDR2 SVGAGI. Trimming shortened V by 11 bases and J by 2 bases, and 12 bases separated the two germline ends. CDR3 size: 12 residues. The CDR3 DNA sequence: TGTGCCGCAACTTCGGGGAACTATGGCTACACCTTC. Translating gives CAATSGNYGYTF.

The chain is built from TRBV5-4 and TRBJ2-5; tentatively, D is TRBD2 (5 bases). The CDR3 contains 16 residues. V lost 3 bases and J 5 bases, leaving 20 bases between the germline ends. Germline lookup yields CDR1 SGHNT and CDR2 YYREEE (reference sequence). CDR3 in amino acids: CASSSSDEGGWETQYF. In DNA, the CDR3 is TGTGCCAGCAGCTCCTCGGACGAGGGTGGATGGGAGACCCAGTACTTC.

J is TRBJ1-6 and V is TRBV6-5, with TRBD1 identical over 9 bases. The length of the CDR3 is 14 residues. Losses at the gene ends were 5 bases for V and 10 bases for J; bases not matched to a gene: 6. CDR1 and CDR2 (germline): MNHEY, SVGAGI. Written as DNA, the CDR3 is TGTGCCAGCAGTAAGACAGGGGGAGGATCACCCCTCCACTTT. Its translation: CASSKTGGGSPLHF.

The chain joins TRBV20-1 to TRBJ1-6, with a tentative D call TRBD1 (5 bases). The length of the CDR3 is 15 residues. The ends were cut back, 3 bases at V and 0 bases at J, with 9 bases in the middle. Germline-derived CDR1 and CDR2 are DFQATT and SNEGSKA (reference sequence). CDR3 DNA: TGCAGTGCTAGTACAGGACGCTCCTATAATTCACCCCTCCACTTT. Its translation: CSASTGRSYNSPLHF.

This chain links TRBV6-6 with TRBJ1-3; a weak D match, TRBD1 (5 bases). The CDR3 length is 13 residues. Trimming removed 10 bases at V and 3 bases at J, with 13 bases between. Germline CDR1 is MNHNY and CDR2 is SVGAGI (reference sequence). The CDR3 DNA follows: TGTGCCACCGAGAGGACAAGTGGAAACACCATATATTTT. Its protein is CATERTSGNTIYF.

This chain connects TRBV24-1 to TRBJ2-3, with unresolved D. Trimming stripped 2 bases from V and 2 bases from J, with 7 bases between. The CDR3 extends over 14 amino acids. From germline, CDR1 is KGHDR and CDR2 SFDVKD. The CDR3 region is CATSDSTYTDTQYF. Here the CDR3 DNA reads TGTGCCACCAGTGATTCCACTTACACAGATACGCAGTATTTT.

The chain couples TRBV2 to TRBJ1-5; a weak D match, TRBD1 (5 bases). Trimming pared 3 bases from V and 0 bases from J, leaving 9 bases between. Looked up from germline, CDR1 is SNHLY and CDR2 is FYNNEI. The CDR3 length is 15 residues. CDR3 sequence: CASSDQGLSNQPQHF. The CDR3 nucleotides are TGTGCCAGCAGTGACCAGGGACTTAGCAATCAGCCCCAGCATTTT.

The chain couples TRBV6-6 to TRBJ1-6, with D hard to call. V gave up 3 bases and J gave up 7 bases, with 10 bases separating them. CDR3 length: 14 residues. CDR1 is MNHNY and CDR2 is SVGAGI in the germline V gene (reference sequence). The CDR3 loop reads CASSYSQPNSPLHF. In DNA form, the CDR3 reads TGTGCCAGCAGTTATTCACAGCCCAATTCACCCCTCCACTTT.

This rearrangement joins TRBV2 to TRBJ2-7, with 9 bases that match TRBD2. CDR1 is SNHLY, CDR2 FYNNEI, per germline. This CDR3 is built from 16 residues. The trim removed 0 bases at V and 4 bases at J, leaving 7 bases unmatched. CDR3 bases: TGTGCCAGCAGTGAAGCGCTGGGTAGCGGGGGTTACGAGCAGTACTTC. Residues: CASSEALGSGGYEQYF. The whole variable domain, filled in from reference TRBV2 and TRBJ2-7, reads EPEVTQTPSHQVTQMGQEVILRCVPISNHLYFYWYRQILGQKVEFLVSFYNNEISEKSEIFDDQFSVERPDGSNFTLKIRSTKLEDSAMYFCASSEALGSGGYEQYFGPGTRLTVT.

The chain combines TRBV6-5 with TRBJ1-1; no firm D call. Germline lookup yields CDR1 MNHEY and CDR2 SVGAGI. This CDR3 comprises 13 residues. Trimming took off 8 bases at V and 1 base at J, with 11 bases between the two ends. The chain's CDR3 is CASQNTPNTEAFF. The CDR3 DNA reads TGTGCCAGCCAAAACACACCGAACACTGAAGCTTTCTTT.

The chain carries TRBV12-3 or TRBV12-4 and TRBJ2-3; 7 bases are a match to TRBD1. V lost 6 bases and J lost 4; bases outside the gene matches: 4. This CDR3 spans 13 amino acids. CDR3 sequence (DNA): TGTGCCAGCAGACTTAGGGGGCCAGATACGCAGTATTTT. Encoded protein: CASRLRGPDTQYF.

V and J are TRBV6-2 or TRBV6-3 and TRBJ1-2; TRBD1 matches 7 bases. V trimming: 1 base; J trimming: 4 bases; junction bases outside the gene matches: 3. CDR1 is MNHEY, CDR2 SVGEGT, per germline. This CDR3 contains 14 residues. CDR3 DNA: TGTGCCAGCAGTTACTTGGGACAGCGCTATGGCTACACCTTC. Protein product: CASSYLGQRYGYTF.

This chain connects TRBV3-1 (or the pseudogene TRBV3-2) to TRBJ2-5; 8 nucleotides match TRBD1. V gave up 1 base and J gave up 5 bases; unmatched junction bases: 12. CDR1 is LGHDT, CDR2 YNNKEL, per germline (reference sequence). This CDR3 has 17 amino acids. CDR3 protein: CASSQGIGQGSDETQYF. CDR3 sequence (DNA): TGTGCCAGCAGCCAAGGTATTGGACAGGGCTCTGACGAGACCCAGTACTTC.

The chain carries TRBV29-1 and TRBJ1-3; 7 bases are shared with TRBD1. Germline CDR1 reads SQVTM; CDR2 reads ANQGSEA. This CDR3 is built from 15 residues. V gave up 1 base and J gave up 0 bases; unmatched junction bases: 3. CDR3 nucleotide sequence: TGCAGCGTTGAAGTACAGGGGTTCTCTGGAAACACCATATATTTT. It specifies CSVEVQGFSGNTIYF.

The gene calls are TRBV9 and TRBJ2-2, with TRBD2 matching 9 bases. CDR3 length: 17 residues. In germline, CDR1 is SGDLS, CDR2 YYNGEE. Trimming cost V 3 bases and J 0 bases; bases outside gene matches: 6. Here the CDR3 DNA reads TGTGCCAGCAGCGGCCCAGCGGGGGGCGCGAACACCGGGGAGCTGTTTTTT. Protein product: CASSGPAGGANTGELFF.

J is TRBJ1-2 and V is TRBV19, with no clear D. Germline V lookup: CDR1 LNHDA, CDR2 SQIVND (reference sequence). CDR3 length: 11 residues. V lost 6 bases, J lost 4 bases, and 6 bases lay in between. CDR3 sequence reads: CASRAIYGYTF. The CDR3 region has the DNA TGTGCCAGTAGAGCAATCTATGGCTACACCTTC.

The genes are TRBV7-8 and TRBJ2-7; TRBD1 matches at 9 bases. CDR1 SGHVS and CDR2 FQNEAQ come from the germline V gene. The CDR3 consists of 13 residues. V shed 10 bases, J shed 3 bases, and the junction held 7 bases outside the gene matches. CDR3 protein: CANPTGGDYEQYF. Written as DNA, the CDR3 is TGTGCCAACCCCACAGGGGGCGACTACGAGCAGTACTTC. The full variable domain, completed using reference TRBV7-8 and TRBJ2-7, is GAGVSQSPRYKVAKRGQDVALRCDPISGHVSLFWYQQALGQGPEFLTYFQNEAQLDKSGLPSDRFFAERPEGSVSTLKIQRTQQEDSAVYLCANPTGGDYEQYFGPGTRLTVT.

This chain joins TRBV30 and TRBJ1-3; unclear D gene. Germline CDR1 and CDR2: GTSNPN and SVGIG (reference sequence). Trimming pared 5 bases from V and 1 base from J, leaving 6 bases between. The CDR3 runs 12 residues. CDR3 sequence reads: CAWAGSGNTIYF. DNA of the CDR3: TGTGCCTGGGCGGGTTCTGGAAACACCATATATTTT. Combining the CDR3 with reference TRBV30 and TRBJ1-3 gives the whole variable domain SQTIHQWPATLVQPVGSPLSLECTVEGTSNPNLYWYRQAAGRGLQLLFYSVGIGQISSEVPQNLSASRPQDRQFILSSKKLLLSDSGFYLCAWAGSGNTIYFGEGSWLTVV.

In its sample, this clone was seen once. This chain uses TRBV6-1 with TRBJ2-1, with D possibly being TRBD1 (5 bases). The CDR3 length is 14 residues. Germline CDR1 and CDR2: MNHNS and SASEGT. V was clipped by 3 bases and J by 5 bases, with 11 bases between them. For the CDR3, the DNA is TGTGCCAGCAGTGAGGTATCAGGGAACAATGAGCAGTTCTTC. As protein: CASSEVSGNNEQFF.